Detailed here is one T cell receptor (beta chain). Its antigen is not identified. CD45RO-CCR7+CD27+CD95- defined naive CD8+ T cells. Germline CDR1 SEHNR, CDR2 FQNEAQ (reference sequence). The CDR3 length is 14 residues. The data originate from a study of CXCR3-negative and CXCR3-positive naive CD8 T cells. Overall study findings and caveats: Memory CD8+ cells showed much lower diversity, while both naive subsets were comparably high. PBMCs showed partially decreased CXCR3 expression after cryopreservation, and most assays used fresh PBMCs.

Libraries were UMI-labeled 5' RACE TRB cDNA. Reprocessing the 5' RACE reads, TCRdb reports a single entry for every CDR3 protein and omits DNA. This table lists some 61,000 distinct CDR3 sequences. Sequenced input: naive CXCR3- CD8+ T cells from blood. The subset: CD45RO-CCR7+CD27+CD95- naive CD8+ T cells lacking CXCR3 (TNR3-). V is TRBV7-9 and J is TRBJ2-7; lacking DNA, the TRBD1 call made by TCRdb goes unchecked. This TCR derives from a human donor in good health. Some clones in this sample may be carry-over from other donors' samples. This CDR3 is CASSHRDRGYEQYF.